This T cell receptor (beta chain) was captured by sequencing in a study of T cell responses to AZD1222 COVID-19 vaccine. Second doses were pooled across both intervals (about 4 or about 12 weeks). Germline CDR1 reads SGHAT; CDR2 reads FQNNGV. CDR3 length equals 18 residues. The J segment lost 0 bases and the V segment lost 0 bases, leaving 7 bases of the junction unmatched. Generated by immunoSEQ multiplex PCR, the TCRdb table keeps only in-frame clones and is missing some. This table has some 88,000 clones, approximately 90% appearing once. The sequenced sample was peripheral blood, obtained 28 days after the second AZD1222 dose. This chain connects TRBV11-2 to TRBJ2-7; 11 nucleotides align to TRBD2. The clonotype comes from an adult who received the AZD1222 COVID-19 vaccine. CDR3 nucleotide sequence: TGTGCCAGCAGCTTAGAGCTAGCGGGGGGACGGAGCTCCTACGAGCAGTACTTC. This translates into CASSLELAGGRSSYEQYF.